The present TCR beta chain was sequenced within a study of cytomegalovirus exposure and HLA in healthy donors. General study findings and limits: Researchers catalogued approximately 160 TCR beta chains as cytomegalovirus-associated.

Donors were drawn from the approximately 120-subject validation cohort, separate from the 666-subject first cohort. This clone was seen a single time. Its antigen is not known. The table came from immunoSEQ multiplex PCR; TCRdb's copy has only in-frame clones and leaves some out. The top ten hold approximately 2.1% of the sample, which has 70,000 or so clones, around 95% seen once. Sequenced: PBMCs. This clonotype originated in a woman between 18 and 30 years old in good health and CMV-seropositive.

CDR3 loop: CASRMTSYSDTQYF. The CDR3 nucleotides read TGTGCCAGCAGGATGACTAGCTATTCGGATACGCAGTATTTT. This chain connects TRBV6-5 to TRBJ2-3, with 7 bases fitting TRBD2. The germline gives CDR1 MNHEY, CDR2 SVGAGI. Losses at the gene ends were 6 bases for V and 6 bases for J; bases not matched to a gene: 9. There are 14 residues in the CDR3.